These T cell receptor beta chains were read from a single sample in a study of T cell changes during pregnancy in multiple sclerosis. The repertoire was sequenced with immunoSEQ multiplex PCR; TCRdb's copy has only in-frame clones and lacks some. The sample lists over 80,000 clones, about 94% occurring once. Specimen: peripheral blood, collected in the third trimester of pregnancy. The receptors here all came from a female donor in good health, enrolled as a control in a pregnancy study. Each CDR3 is given with its conserved first and last residue. A D gene is named only where the DNA matches it firmly. Where a row states a size, it is once, few, many or the class of an expanded clone; other rows omit it.

J | size | D | V | CDR3 | DNA
TRBJ2-3 | NA | TRBD1 | TRBV5-6 | CASSPQGGRGDTQYF | TGTGCCAGCAGCCCACAGGGGGGTAGAGGAGATACGCAGTATTTT
TRBJ2-1 | NA | TRBD2 | TRBV5-4 | CASRRTVGLAGEQIDEQFF | TGTGCCAGCAGGCGAACCGTCGGCCTAGCGGGAGAACAGATAGATGAGCAGTTCTTC
TRBJ1-2 | NA | TRBD1 | TRBV6-1 | CASSIGTGAYGYTF | TGTGCCAGCAGTATTGGGACAGGGGCCTATGGCTACACCTTC
TRBJ2-1 | NA | NA | TRBV21-1 | CASSGQRSSSYNEQFF | TGTGCCAGCAGCGGACAGAGGTCGAGCTCCTACAATGAGCAGTTCTTC
TRBJ2-7 | NA | NA | TRBV5-6 | CASSSGLRSYEQYF | TGTGCCAGCAGCTCGGGACTGCGCTCCTACGAGCAGTACTTC
TRBJ1-5 | NA | TRBD1 | TRBV15 | CATSRQGDQPQHF | TGTGCCACCAGCAGACAGGGGGATCAGCCCCAGCATTTT
TRBJ1-5 | NA | TRBD1 | TRBV28 | CASSLPQGASNQPQHF | TGTGCCAGCAGTCTCCCTCAGGGGGCGAGCAATCAGCCCCAGCATTTT
TRBJ1-2 | NA | NA | TRBV13 | CASSSPRKTANYGYTF | TGTGCCAGCAGCTCCCCTCGGAAGACAGCTAACTATGGCTACACCTTC
TRBJ2-6 | NA | NA | TRBV19 | CASRGGDTGANVLTF | TGTGCCAGTAGGGGAGGAGACACTGGGGCCAACGTCCTGACTTTC
TRBJ1-3 | NA | NA | TRBV30 | CAWSRGAGSGNTIYF | TGTGCCTGGAGTCGGGGGGCCGGCTCTGGAAACACCATATATTTT
TRBJ1-2 | NA | NA | TRBV2 | CASGRPAGGSGYTF | TGTGCCAGCGGCCGCCCGGCGGGAGGAAGTGGCTACACCTTC
TRBJ2-7 | NA | TRBD1 | TRBV29-1 | CSVEGDSVYEQYF | TGCAGCGTTGAGGGGGACAGCGTCTACGAGCAGTACTTC
TRBJ1-1 | once | NA | TRBV25-1 | CASSEGGNKNTEAFF | TGTGCCAGCAGTGAAGGGGGGAACAAGAACACTGAAGCTTTCTTT
TRBJ2-7 | NA | TRBD1 | TRBV10-3 | CATRSDREGNEQYF | TGTGCCACCCGATCAGACAGGGAAGGAAACGAGCAGTACTTC
TRBJ1-5 | NA | TRBD1 | TRBV27 | CASSTLSDRISFQPQHF | TGTGCCAGCAGTACCCTCTCGGACAGGATAAGTTTTCAGCCCCAGCATTTT
TRBJ2-7 | NA | TRBD2 | TRBV27 | CASSVAGVRYEQYF | TGTGCCAGCAGCGTAGCGGGAGTCCGTTACGAGCAGTACTTC
TRBJ2-3 | NA | TRBD2 | TRBV5-1 | CASSPRESTDTQYF | TGCGCCAGCAGCCCGCGGGAGAGCACAGATACGCAGTATTTT
TRBJ2-7 | NA | NA | TRBV19 | CASSPTYAYRFYEQYF | TGTGCCAGTAGTCCCACTTACGCGTACAGGTTCTACGAGCAGTACTTC
TRBJ2-7 | NA | NA | TRBV27 | CASSLRGTYEQYF | TGTGCCAGCAGTTTACGGGGAACCTACGAGCAGTACTTC
TRBJ2-1 | NA | TRBD1 | TRBV2 | CASSELGQDLDEQFF | TGTGCCAGCAGTGAATTGGGACAGGACCTGGATGAGCAGTTCTTC
TRBJ2-2 | NA | NA | TRBV7-9 | CASSLPSPPYPNTGELFF | TGTGCCAGCAGCTTACCGTCCCCCCCCTATCCGAACACCGGGGAGCTGTTTTTT
TRBJ2-7 | NA | NA | TRBV6-1 | CASSSLRRPYEQYF | TGTGCCAGCAGTTCCCTTAGGAGGCCCTACGAGCAGTACTTC
TRBJ1-4 | NA | NA | TRBV19 | CASRVGEKLFF | TGTGCGAGCAGGGTGGGGGAAAAACTGTTTTTT
TRBJ2-3 | NA | NA | TRBV9 | CASSINPGSSTDTQYF | TGTGCCAGCAGCATCAACCCGGGTTCTAGCACAGATACGCAGTATTTT
TRBJ2-3 | once | TRBD1 | TRBV2 | CASKRDRVGDTQYF | TGTGCCAGTAAGAGGGACAGGGTAGGAGATACGCAGTATTTT
TRBJ2-5 | NA | TRBD2 | TRBV5-1 | CASSLKREGPETQYF | TGCGCCAGCAGCTTGAAACGGGAGGGCCCGGAGACCCAGTACTTC
TRBJ1-5 | NA | TRBD1 | TRBV27 | CAIKTGFSNQPQHF | TGTGCCATAAAGACAGGGTTTAGCAATCAGCCCCAGCATTTT
TRBJ2-3 | once | NA | TRBV7-9 | CASSSFGGSTDTQYF | TGTGCCAGCAGCTCTTTTGGCGGGAGCACAGATACGCAGTATTTT
TRBJ2-6 | NA | NA | TRBV28 | CASSTGYPSGANVLTF | TGTGCCAGCAGTACAGGGTACCCCTCTGGGGCCAACGTCCTGACTTTC
TRBJ1-2 | NA | NA | TRBV28 | CASSSTPQGFFYGYTF | TGTGCCAGCAGTTCCACCCCCCAGGGATTTTTCTATGGCTACACCTTC
TRBJ2-6 | NA | NA | TRBV5-1 | CASSLAGVTGAGANVLTF | TGCGCCAGCAGCTTGGCGGGGGTTACGGGCGCTGGGGCCAACGTCCTGACTTTC
TRBJ2-3 | NA | NA | TRBV4-1 | CASSQETGTDTQYF | TGCGCCAGCAGCCAAGAGACTGGCACAGATACGCAGTATTTT
TRBJ1-2 | NA | TRBD1 | TRBV11-2 | CASSLEGQANYGYTF | TGTGCCAGCAGCTTAGAAGGACAGGCGAACTATGGCTACACCTTC
TRBJ2-3 | NA | NA | TRBV20-1 | CSAPLLDTQYF | TGCAGTGCTCCCCTATTAGATACGCAGTATTTT
TRBJ1-5 | NA | NA | TRBV27 | CASMPVDQPQHF | TGTGCCAGCATGCCGGTTGATCAGCCCCAGCATTTT
TRBJ1-5 | NA | TRBD1 | TRBV4-2 | CASRSQGVSNQPQHF | TGTGCCAGCAGATCCCAGGGGGTTAGCAATCAGCCCCAGCATTTT
TRBJ1-3 | NA | NA | TRBV15 | CATSRDFGRTVSGNTIYF | TGTGCCACCAGCAGAGATTTTGGGCGGACAGTCTCTGGAAACACCATATATTTT
TRBJ2-3 | NA | TRBD1 | TRBV11-2 | CASSSIQGAVTDTQYF | TGTGCCAGCAGCTCGATACAGGGGGCCGTCACAGATACGCAGTATTTT
TRBJ2-1 | NA | NA | TRBV5-1 | CASSLARAYNEQFF | TGCGCCAGCAGCTTGGCCCGGGCCTACAATGAGCAGTTCTTC
TRBJ2-7 | once | NA | TRBV27 | CASGQSWQGGYEQYF | TGTGCCAGCGGCCAGTCTTGGCAGGGTGGCTACGAGCAGTACTTC
TRBJ2-7 | NA | TRBD2 | TRBV4-2 | CASSQEASGTREQYF | TGTGCCAGCAGCCAAGAGGCAAGCGGGACTAGGGAGCAGTACTTC
TRBJ2-3 | NA | NA | TRBV6-6 | CASKQTESGSGGAQYF | TGTGCCAGCAAGCAGACGGAAAGTGGGAGCGGCGGTGCGCAGTATTTT
TRBJ1-1 | NA | NA | TRBV20-1 | CSARGGTEAFF | TGCAGTGCTAGGGGGGGCACTGAAGCTTTCTTT
TRBJ1-5 | NA | NA | TRBV6-1 | CASSWGTPDQPQHF | TGTGCCAGCAGTTGGGGGACACCGGATCAGCCCCAGCATTTT
TRBJ2-1 | NA | NA | TRBV29-1 | CSVLEGLAILNEQFF | TGCAGCGTCTTAGAGGGTTTGGCTATTTTGAATGAGCAGTTCTTC
TRBJ1-1 | NA | NA | TRBV10-3 | CAISEWASPSNTEAFF | TGTGCCATCAGTGAGTGGGCGAGCCCATCCAACACTGAAGCTTTCTTT
TRBJ2-1 | few | TRBD2 | TRBV5-6 | CASSLSGSYNEQFF | TGTGCCAGCAGCTTAAGCGGGAGCTACAATGAGCAGTTCTTC
TRBJ2-1 | NA | NA | TRBV29-1 | CSVEDSLFSYNEQFF | TGCAGCGTTGAAGATAGCCTATTCTCCTACAATGAGCAGTTCTTC
TRBJ2-1 | once | TRBD2 | TRBV5-6 | CASSLGWAGGPYNEQFF | TGTGCCAGCAGCCTAGGTTGGGCGGGAGGGCCCTACAATGAGCAGTTCTTC
TRBJ2-5 | NA | NA | TRBV5-1 | CASKSGLLQETQYF | TGCGCCAGCAAGTCAGGGTTATTGCAAGAGACCCAGTACTTC
TRBJ1-3 | NA | TRBD1 | TRBV6-7 | CASSYSYRGVGNTIYF | TGTGCCAGCAGTTACTCCTACAGGGGGGTTGGAAACACCATATATTTT
TRBJ2-7 | NA | TRBD2 | TRBV19 | CASSPGLAGYEQYF | TGTGCCAGTAGTCCCGGACTAGCGGGTTACGAGCAGTACTTC
TRBJ2-3 | NA | NA | TRBV29-1 | CSVGRGGVGTDTQYF | TGCAGCGTTGGAAGGGGCGGGGTGGGCACAGATACGCAGTATTTT
TRBJ1-5 | NA | TRBD1 | TRBV5-8 | CASNLGQGTGSNQPQHF | TGTGCCAGCAATTTGGGACAGGGGACTGGGAGCAATCAGCCCCAGCATTTT
TRBJ2-3 | once | TRBD2 | TRBV15 | CATSALREGSDTQYF | TGTGCCACCAGCGCCCTGCGGGAGGGCTCAGATACGCAGTATTTT
TRBJ2-3 | NA | TRBD1 | TRBV5-5 | CASSHGQGPDTQYF | TGTGCCAGCAGCCACGGACAGGGCCCAGATACGCAGTATTTT
TRBJ2-3 | NA | NA | TRBV7-9 | CASSLEGNTDTQYF | TGTGCCAGCAGCTTAGAGGGGAACACAGATACGCAGTATTTT
TRBJ1-2 | NA | TRBD1 | TRBV30 | CAWTPSGTGGANYGYTF | TGTGCCTGGACTCCCTCCGGGACAGGGGGAGCTAACTATGGCTACACCTTC